The present T cell receptor beta chain was sequenced within a study of T cell repertoires in cytomegalovirus infection. Looking at the study overall: Public TCR beta signatures were indicative of both CMV infection and a matching HLA type.

In its sample, this clonotype was seen many times. TCRdb called the reads again in MiXCR, with one record for every CDR3 protein. The table records 290,000 or so distinct CDR3 sequences, about 25% of them present only once. Per germline, CDR1 SGHTA and CDR2 FQGNSA. This CDR3 spans 16 amino acids. Germline trimming cut 4 bases from V and 3 bases from J; bases unmatched to any gene: 9. The TCR originated in a human donor in good health (CMV status not recorded). Some clones in this sample may be carry-over from other donors' samples. Sample: PBMCs. The chain links TRBV7-2 to TRBJ2-1, with 7 bases identical to TRBD2. In DNA form, the CDR3 reads TGTGCCAGCAGCTGGGGGACTACTGATAACTACAATGAGCAGTTCTTC. It yields the protein CASSWGTTDNYNEQFF. The variable domain in full, completed from reference TRBV7-2 and TRBJ2-1, reads GAGVSQSPSNKVTEKGKDVELRCDPISGHTALYWYRQSLGQGLEFLIYFQGNSAPDKSGLPSDRFSAERTGGSVSTLTIQRTQQEDSAVYLCASSWGTTDNYNEQFFGPGTRLTVL.